Below, 9 T cell receptor beta chains from the same sample are listed, as sequenced in a study of blood T cell repertoires in COVID-19. Using immunoSEQ multiplex PCR, the repertoire was profiled, and TCRdb retains in-frame clones only, with some absent. The profile shows more than 95,000 clones, 65% to 90% of them singletons. Sequencing was carried out using peripheral blood. Receptor source: a man aged 45 to 65 with acute or convalescent COVID-19.

The rearrangement links TRBV29-1 to TRBJ2-2; 8 bases map to TRBD2. In germline, CDR1 is SQVTM, CDR2 ANQGSEA. CDR3 length equals 16 residues. V dropped 5 bases and J dropped 6; count of bases not matched to a gene: 14. The CDR3 protein is CSVKTLGRAEPGELFF. CDR3 in DNA: TGCAGCGTTAAGACCCTCGGGAGGGCCGAACCCGGGGAGCTGTTTTTT.

The chain links TRBV29-1 to TRBJ1-2, with D tentatively TRBD1 (5 bases). CDR1 is SQVTM, CDR2 ANQGSEA, per germline. Trimming took 3 bases from V and 2 from J, leaving 7 bases between them. The CDR3 totals 12 residues. The CDR3 loop is CSVEDKNYGYTF. The CDR3 region has the DNA TGCAGCGTTGAGGACAAGAACTATGGCTACACCTTC.

The chain couples TRBV7-9 to TRBJ2-5, with 9 bases identical to TRBD1. The length of the CDR3 is 13 residues. Germline CDR1 SEHNR, CDR2 FQNEAQ (reference sequence). Trimming took 7 bases from V and 4 from J; bases not matched to a gene: 4. As DNA, the CDR3 is TGTGCCAGCAACACAGGGGGCTTAGAGACCCAGTACTTC. Translation gives CASNTGGLETQYF. Variable domain in full (rest from reference TRBV7-9 and TRBJ2-5): DTGVSQNPRHKITKRGQNVTFRCDPISEHNRLYWYRQTLGQGPEFLTYFQNEAQLEKSRLLSDRFSAERPKGSFSTLEIQRTEQGDSAMYLCASNTGGLETQYFGPGTRLLVL.

V usage is TRBV3-1 (or the pseudogene TRBV3-2) and J usage is TRBJ1-3, with TRBD1 matching over 11 bases. There are 16 residues in the CDR3. V lost 1 base and J lost 2; bases outside the gene matches: 1. Germline V gene data show CDR1 as LGHDT and CDR2 as YNNKEL (reference sequence). CDR3 loop: CASSQAGQGAGNTIYF. The CDR3 DNA follows: TGTGCCAGCAGCCAAGCGGGACAGGGGGCTGGAAACACCATATATTTT.

This clone was recorded only once. V and J are TRBV18 and TRBJ1-6; a weak D match, TRBD1 (6 bases). The CDR3 totals 17 residues. CDR1 KGHSH and CDR2 LQKENI come from the germline V gene. Trimming shortened V by 3 bases and J by 6 bases, and 18 bases separated the two germline ends. The CDR3, as DNA: TGTGCCAGCTCACCCGGACAGAGGTTCCCGGGTAATTCACCCCTCCACTTT. It yields the protein CASSPGQRFPGNSPLHF.

Here the CDR3 DNA reads TGTGCCAGCAGCCAAGGGGACTTAGCGGGAGCTTTTAACAATGAGCAGTTCTTC. Its protein is CASSQGDLAGAFNNEQFF. The chain uses TRBV7-3 and TRBJ2-1; 9 nucleotides match TRBD2. The CDR3 loop spans 18 amino acids. Germline V gene sequence: CDR1 SGHTA, CDR2 FQGTGA. With 5 bases clipped from V and 5 bases from J, the junction kept 16 bases outside the gene matches.

The chain's CDR3 is CASSFSSGDYNEQFF. CDR3 bases: TGTGCCAGCAGCTTTTCGAGCGGAGATTACAATGAGCAGTTCTTC. This rearrangement joins TRBV11-1 to TRBJ2-1; maybe TRBD2 (5 bases). This CDR3 region has 15 residues. CDR1 and CDR2 from the germline V gene are SGHAT and FQDESV (reference sequence). Deletions cut 3 bases from V and 4 bases from J, with 13 bases between.

The CDR3 loop reads CASSPPASNEKLFF. As DNA, the CDR3 is TGTGCCAGCTCACCACCGGCCAGTAATGAAAAACTGTTTTTT. The rearrangement joins TRBV18 to TRBJ1-4, with no clear D. This CDR3 comprises 14 residues. Germline V gene lookup returns CDR1 KGHSH and CDR2 LQKENI. Trimming removed 0 bases at V and 4 bases at J, with 6 bases between.

The chain couples TRBV10-3 to TRBJ2-2, with TRBD1 matching over 9 bases. J was trimmed by 6 bases and V by 4 bases; bases with no gene match: 3. This CDR3 region has 14 residues. The germline V gene has CDR1 ENHRY and CDR2 SYGVKD. CDR3 bases: TGTGCCATCAGTGTCCGGGACAGGGCCGGGGAGCTGTTTTTT. It encodes CAISVRDRAGELFF.